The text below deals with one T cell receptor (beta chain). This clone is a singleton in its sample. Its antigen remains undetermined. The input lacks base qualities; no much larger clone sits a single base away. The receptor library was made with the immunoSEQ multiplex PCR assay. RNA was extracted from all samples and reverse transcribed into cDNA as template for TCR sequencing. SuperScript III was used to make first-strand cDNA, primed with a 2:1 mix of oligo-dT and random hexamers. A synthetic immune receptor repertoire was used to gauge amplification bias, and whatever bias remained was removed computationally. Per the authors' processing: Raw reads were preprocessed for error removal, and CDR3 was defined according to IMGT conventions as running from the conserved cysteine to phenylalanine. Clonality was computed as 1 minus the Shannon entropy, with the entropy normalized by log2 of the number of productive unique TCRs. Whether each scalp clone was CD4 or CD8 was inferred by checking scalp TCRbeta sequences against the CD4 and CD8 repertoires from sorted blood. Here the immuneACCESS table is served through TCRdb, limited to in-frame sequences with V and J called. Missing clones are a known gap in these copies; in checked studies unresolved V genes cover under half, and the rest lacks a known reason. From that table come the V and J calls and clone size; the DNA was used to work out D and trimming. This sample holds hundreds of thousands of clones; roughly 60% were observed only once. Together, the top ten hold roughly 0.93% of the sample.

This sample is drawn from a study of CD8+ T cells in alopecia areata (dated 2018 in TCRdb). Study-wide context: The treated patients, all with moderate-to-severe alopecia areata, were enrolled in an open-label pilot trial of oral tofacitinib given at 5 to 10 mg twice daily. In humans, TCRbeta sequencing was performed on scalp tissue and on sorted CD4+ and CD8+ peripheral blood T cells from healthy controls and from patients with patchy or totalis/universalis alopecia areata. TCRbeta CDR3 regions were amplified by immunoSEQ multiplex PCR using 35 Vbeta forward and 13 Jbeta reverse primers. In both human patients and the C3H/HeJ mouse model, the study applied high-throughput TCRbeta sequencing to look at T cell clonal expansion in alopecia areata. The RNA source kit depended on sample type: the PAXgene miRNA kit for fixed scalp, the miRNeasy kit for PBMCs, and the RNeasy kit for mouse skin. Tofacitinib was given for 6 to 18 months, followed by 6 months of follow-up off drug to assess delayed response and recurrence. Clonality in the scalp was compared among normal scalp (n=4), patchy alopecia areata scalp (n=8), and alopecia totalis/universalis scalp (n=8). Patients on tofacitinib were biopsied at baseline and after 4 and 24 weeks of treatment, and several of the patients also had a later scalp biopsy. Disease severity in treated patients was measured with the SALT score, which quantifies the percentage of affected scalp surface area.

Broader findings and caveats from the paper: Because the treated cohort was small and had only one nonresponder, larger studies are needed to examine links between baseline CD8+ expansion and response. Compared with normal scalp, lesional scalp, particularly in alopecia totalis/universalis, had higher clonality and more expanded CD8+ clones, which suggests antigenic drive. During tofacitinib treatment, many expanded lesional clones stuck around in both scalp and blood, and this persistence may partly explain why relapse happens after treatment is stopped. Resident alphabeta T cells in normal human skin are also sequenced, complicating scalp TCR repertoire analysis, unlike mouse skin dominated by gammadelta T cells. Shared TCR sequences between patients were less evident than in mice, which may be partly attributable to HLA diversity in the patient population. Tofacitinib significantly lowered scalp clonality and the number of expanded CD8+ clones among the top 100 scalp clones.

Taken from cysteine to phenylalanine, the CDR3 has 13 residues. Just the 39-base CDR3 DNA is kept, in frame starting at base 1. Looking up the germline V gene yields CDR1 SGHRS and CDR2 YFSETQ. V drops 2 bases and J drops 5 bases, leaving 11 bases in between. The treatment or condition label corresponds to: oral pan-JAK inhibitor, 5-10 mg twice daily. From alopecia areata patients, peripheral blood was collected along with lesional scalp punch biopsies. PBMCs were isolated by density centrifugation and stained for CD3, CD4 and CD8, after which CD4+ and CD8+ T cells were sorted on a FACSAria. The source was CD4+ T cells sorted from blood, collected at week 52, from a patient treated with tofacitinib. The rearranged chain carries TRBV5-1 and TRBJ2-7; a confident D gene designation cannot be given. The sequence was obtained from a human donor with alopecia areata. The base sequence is TGCGCCAGCAGCTTACGAGTCACCCACGAGCAGTACTTC. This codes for CASSLRVTHEQYF.